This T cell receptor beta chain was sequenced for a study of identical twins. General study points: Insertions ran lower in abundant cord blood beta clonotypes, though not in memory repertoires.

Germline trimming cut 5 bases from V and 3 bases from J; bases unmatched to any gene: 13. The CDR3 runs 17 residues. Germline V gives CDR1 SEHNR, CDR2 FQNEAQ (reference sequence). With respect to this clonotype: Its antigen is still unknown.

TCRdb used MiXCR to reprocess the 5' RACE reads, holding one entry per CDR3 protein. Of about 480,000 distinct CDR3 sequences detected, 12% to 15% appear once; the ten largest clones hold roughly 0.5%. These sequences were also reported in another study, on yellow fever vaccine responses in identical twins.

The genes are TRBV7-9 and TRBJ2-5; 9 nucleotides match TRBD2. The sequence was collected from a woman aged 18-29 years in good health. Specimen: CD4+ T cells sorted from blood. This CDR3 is CASSTSRGGAREETQYF. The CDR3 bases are TGTGCCAGCAGCACCTCACGCGGGGGGGCCAGAGAAGAGACCCAGTACTTC.